These 27 T cell receptor beta chains came from one sample sequenced in a study of CD8+ T cells in alopecia areata. After isolation, RNA underwent reverse transcription to generate cDNA as the sequencing template. Using immunoSEQ multiplex PCR, the repertoire was profiled, and TCRdb retains in-frame clones only, with some absent. The table has 50,000 to 70,000 clones, roughly 45% seen once. Input material: NKG2D-low CD8+ T cells sorted from blood. These receptors all stem from a human donor with alopecia areata.

This clone was seen more than once but under ten times. This chain uses TRBV29-1 with TRBJ1-2; D is undetermined. The germline V and J ends were trimmed by 6 bases and 7 bases, with 12 bases remaining between them. Germline loops: CDR1 SQVTM, CDR2 ANQGSEA. This CDR3 comprises 11 residues. CDR3 residues: CSVDTRAGYTF. The CDR3 nucleotides are TGCAGCGTCGATACTAGGGCTGGCTACACCTTC.

The chain couples TRBV4-2 to TRBJ2-3; D gene ambiguous. This CDR3 is 14 amino acids long. The germline CDR1 and CDR2 sequences are LGHNA and YNFKEQ. With 3 bases removed from V and 4 bases from J, the gap between germline ends came to 11 bases. CDR3 bases: TGTGCCAGCAGCCAGACGCTACAGCCAGATACGCAGTATTTT. Translation: CASSQTLQPDTQYF.

This clone occurred a few times. This rearrangement joins TRBV28 to TRBJ2-1; D is ambiguous. The ends were cut back, 3 bases at V and 8 bases at J, with 14 bases in the middle. Germline CDR1 reads MDHEN; CDR2 reads SYDVKM. CDR3 length: 14 amino acids. DNA of the CDR3: TGTGCCAGCAGTTTTCGGGCCAGTGTCGATGAGCAGTTCTTC. It translates to CASSFRASVDEQFF.

The count of this clone is one. This chain uses TRBV9 with TRBJ2-1; D gene unclear. This CDR3 comprises 15 residues. CDR1 and CDR2 (germline): SGDLS, YYNGEE. The germline V and J ends were trimmed by 4 bases and 0 bases, with 11 bases remaining between them. Here the CDR3 reads CASSPRESSYNEQFF. The CDR3 region has the DNA TGTGCCAGCAGCCCTCGTGAGAGCTCCTACAATGAGCAGTTCTTC.

CDR3: CATHSGTGELFF. The CDR3 region has the DNA TGTGCCACCCATAGCGGGACCGGGGAGCTGTTTTTT. This chain joins TRBV2 and TRBJ2-2, with TRBD2 identical over 7 bases. V trimming: 10 bases; J trimming: 5 bases; junction bases outside the gene matches: 4. The CDR3 spans 12 residues. Germline lookup yields CDR1 SNHLY and CDR2 FYNNEI. The full variable domain, with the rest looked up from reference TRBV2 and TRBJ2-2, is EPEVTQTPSHQVTQMGQEVILRCVPISNHLYFYWYRQILGQKVEFLVSFYNNEISEKSEIFDDQFSVERPDGSNFTLKIRSTKLEDSAMYFCATHSGTGELFFGEGSRLTVL.

The table lists this clone with a few counts. V gene TRBV29-1 combines with J gene TRBJ2-3; D is possibly TRBD1 (5 bases). The germline V gene encodes CDR1 SQVTM and CDR2 ANQGSEA. Between the trimmed V and J ends, which lost 3 bases and 2 bases, there was a span of 12 bases. There are 14 residues in the CDR3. The DNA of the CDR3 is TGCAGCGTTGAGGCAGGGCTCCCCACAGATACGCAGTATTTT. This gives the protein CSVEAGLPTDTQYF.

The chain has TRBV29-1 and TRBJ2-1; perhaps D is TRBD1 or TRBD2 (5 bases each). Germline lookup yields CDR1 SQVTM and CDR2 ANQGSEA. The CDR3 length is 13 residues. Trimming removed 6 bases from V and 6 bases from J, with 15 bases in between. The CDR3 nucleotides are TGCAGCGTGACAAGTGGGACGGGCAATGAGCAGTTCTTC. Its protein product is CSVTSGTGNEQFF.

V usage is TRBV27 and J usage is TRBJ1-2; 11 nucleotides agree with TRBD1. The ends lost 6 bases at V and 8 bases at J; junction bases unmatched: 2. The CDR3 consists of 12 residues. The germline gives CDR1 MNHEY, CDR2 SMNVEV (reference sequence). CDR3 protein: CASRDRGPGYTF. The CDR3 coding sequence is TGTGCCAGCAGGGACAGGGGGCCCGGCTACACCTTC.

This clone was seen a single time. The V call is TRBV27, the J call TRBJ2-7; 7 bases match TRBD1. This CDR3 contains 14 residues. CDR1 is MNHEY and CDR2 is SMNVEV in the germline V gene (reference sequence). V lost 5 bases and J lost 3; bases outside the gene matches: 7. The CDR3 DNA reads TGTGCCAGCAGTCCCCGACAGGGTTACTACGAGCAGTACTTC. Protein: CASSPRQGYYEQYF.

This sequence joins TRBV4-3 and TRBJ2-1; 7 positions agree with TRBD1. After removal of 8 bases from V and 5 bases from J, the junction contained 6 bases not matched to a gene. The CDR3 totals 13 residues. Germline CDR1 is LGHNA and CDR2 is YSLEER. The DNA for the CDR3 is TGCGCCAGCGGGGGACAGAGGCACAATGAGCAGTTCTTC. The encoded protein is CASGGQRHNEQFF.

The CDR3 sequence is CAWWQTEYYGYTF. The DNA for the CDR3 is TGTGCCTGGTGGCAGACTGAATACTATGGCTACACCTTC. The V and J genes are TRBV30 and TRBJ1-2; D is ambiguous. This CDR3 is 13 amino acids long. Trimming took off 5 bases at V and 3 bases at J, with 13 bases between the two ends. CDR1 GTSNPN and CDR2 SVGIG come from the germline V gene (reference sequence).

This sequence joins TRBV7-2 and TRBJ2-5; 7 bases are a match to TRBD1. This CDR3 contains 14 residues. Germline values: CDR1 SGHTA, CDR2 FQGNSA. With V trimmed by 5 bases and J by 4 bases, 7 bases remained unmatched. The CDR3 DNA follows: TGTGCCAGCAGCGATCCGACAGGGCTAGAGACCCAGTACTTC. Translating it yields CASSDPTGLETQYF.

In this sample, this clone turned up a few times. This chain joins TRBV5-1 and TRBJ2-7; D uncertain. CDR3 length: 12 residues. Germline-derived CDR1 and CDR2 are SGHRS and YFSETQ. V was pared by 0 bases and J by 4 bases, with 5 bases between. CDR3 DNA: TGCGCCAGCAGCTTGGTGGAATACGAGCAGTACTTC. Its translation is CASSLVEYEQYF. The full variable domain, completed using reference TRBV5-1 and TRBJ2-7, is KAGVTQTPRYLIKTRGQQVTLSCSPISGHRSVSWYQQTPGQGLQFLFEYFSETQRNKGNFPGRFSGRQFSNSRSEMNVSTLELGDSALYLCASSLVEYEQYFGPGTRLTVT.

CDR3 protein: CASSQTGDPSYNEQFF. Written as DNA, the CDR3 is TGTGCCAGCAGCCAGACAGGTGATCCCTCCTACAATGAGCAGTTCTTC. J is TRBJ2-1 and V is TRBV13, with D maybe TRBD1 (6 bases). This CDR3 comprises 16 residues. The germline V gene has CDR1 PRHDT and CDR2 FYEKMQ (reference sequence). Trimming stripped 5 bases from V and 0 bases from J, with 14 bases between.

This clone appeared a few times. This chain connects TRBV29-1 to TRBJ2-7; no definite D call. Germline V lookup: CDR1 SQVTM, CDR2 ANQGSEA. CDR3 length: 12 residues. Deletions cut 3 bases from V and 6 bases from J, with 12 bases between. CDR3 nucleotides: TGCAGCGTTGAGCCGGAGAGCGCCGAGCAGTACTTC. Protein product: CSVEPESAEQYF.

J is TRBJ2-1 and V is TRBV11-2; 10 nucleotides align to TRBD2. Germline V lookup: CDR1 SGHAT, CDR2 FQNNGV. V lost 6 bases to trimming and J lost 6 bases; unmatched junction nucleotides: 11. CDR3 length: 16 amino acids. CDR3 protein: CASRRMQRGGPNEQFF. CDR3 DNA sequence: TGTGCCAGCAGAAGGATGCAGCGGGGGGGCCCCAATGAGCAGTTCTTC.

The chain has TRBV6-5 and TRBJ2-2; tentatively, D is TRBD1 (6 bases). The V gene lost 4 bases and the J gene lost 0 bases, with 12 bases spanning the gap. Germline CDR1 reads MNHEY; CDR2 reads SVGAGI. There are 16 residues in the CDR3. CDR3 residues: CASSSGRTANTGELFF. CDR3 DNA: TGTGCCAGCAGTTCGGGGCGGACAGCGAACACCGGGGAGCTGTTTTTT.

This chain uses TRBV4-1 with TRBJ2-1; the D call may be TRBD1 or TRBD2 (5 bases each). The CDR3 has 16 residues. Trimming shortened V by 5 bases and J by 0 bases, and 14 bases separated the two germline ends. The V gene's germline CDR1 is MGHRA and CDR2 YSYEKL. CDR3 sequence: CASSGDAGPSYNEQFF. The CDR3 coding sequence is TGCGCCAGCAGCGGGGACGCCGGACCCTCCTACAATGAGCAGTTCTTC.

This chain connects TRBV2 to TRBJ1-2; D possibly corresponds to TRBD1 (5 bases). CDR1 is SNHLY, CDR2 FYNNEI, per germline. CDR3 length: 9 amino acids. The CDR3: CASGGGYTF. CDR3 sequence (DNA): TGTGCTTCGGGGGGTGGCTACACCTTC.

V usage is TRBV5-1 and J usage is TRBJ2-1; no firm D call. With 4 bases removed from V and 5 bases from J, the gap between germline ends came to 4 bases. Germline V gives CDR1 SGHRS, CDR2 YFSETQ. The CDR3 totals 11 residues. CDR3 in amino acids: CASSANNEQFF. DNA of the CDR3: TGCGCCAGCAGCGCGAACAATGAGCAGTTCTTC.

The chain employs TRBV29-1 and TRBJ1-4; D possibly corresponds to TRBD1 (6 bases). CDR3 length: 11 residues. Looked up from germline, CDR1 is SQVTM and CDR2 is ANQGSEA. V shed 3 bases and J shed 10 bases, with 9 bases lying between them. The CDR3 sequence is CSVESRGKLFF. Here the CDR3 DNA reads TGCAGCGTTGAGTCCAGGGGAAAACTGTTTTTT.

The chain joins TRBV7-2 to TRBJ2-3; D unclear. CDR3 length: 14 amino acids. V lost 1 base and J 2 bases, leaving 7 bases between the germline ends. Germline lookup yields CDR1 SGHTA and CDR2 FQGNSA. CDR3 protein: CASSLVSTTDTQYF. DNA for the CDR3: TGTGCCAGCAGCTTAGTTTCCACCACAGATACGCAGTATTTT.

J is TRBJ1-6 and V is TRBV6-5; D is perhaps TRBD1 (5 bases). This CDR3 has 12 amino acids. Trimming pared 4 bases from V and 15 bases from J, leaving 13 bases between. The germline CDR1 and CDR2 sequences are MNHEY and SVGAGI. CDR3 sequence: CASSSQARHLHF. In DNA form, the CDR3 reads TGTGCCAGCAGTTCACAGGCTCGCCACCTCCACTTT.

The rearrangement links TRBV29-1 to TRBJ1-1, with D possibly TRBD1 on 5 matching bases. The CDR3 covers 15 residues. V was shortened by 5 bases and J by 4 bases, with 20 bases between the two germline ends. Germline V gene lookup returns CDR1 SQVTM and CDR2 ANQGSEA. This chain's CDR3 is CSVPEFRGLSTEAFF. CDR3 bases: TGCAGCGTTCCCGAATTCCGGGGGTTAAGCACTGAAGCTTTCTTT.

CDR3 region: CASTTSGGYEQYF. The CDR3 DNA follows: TGTGCCAGCACCACGTCGGGGGGCTACGAGCAGTACTTC. The rearrangement links TRBV7-2 to TRBJ2-7; 7 bases fit TRBD2. Trimming cost V 7 bases and J 3 bases; bases outside gene matches: 6. The CDR3 consists of 13 residues. The germline V gene has CDR1 SGHTA and CDR2 FQGNSA.

This clone is a singleton in its sample. The rearrangement uses TRBV13 and TRBJ2-1; 10 positions match TRBD1. The CDR3 totals 15 residues. The ends lost 3 bases at V and 8 bases at J; junction bases unmatched: 7. The V gene's germline CDR1 is PRHDT and CDR2 FYEKMQ (reference sequence). For the CDR3, the DNA is TGTGCCAGCAGCTTTTCGACAGGGGGCATGGATGAGCAGTTCTTC. This gives the protein CASSFSTGGMDEQFF.

This clone was counted once. The chain joins TRBV5-4 to TRBJ2-2; D not certain. The CDR3 totals 15 residues. Germline V gene data show CDR1 as SGHNT and CDR2 as YYREEE (reference sequence). Trimming took off 1 base at V and 2 bases at J, with 9 bases between the two ends. The CDR3 sequence: CASSLPDPNTGELFF. DNA of the CDR3: TGTGCCAGCAGCTTGCCGGACCCTAACACCGGGGAGCTGTTTTTT.